This T cell receptor beta chain was captured by sequencing in a study of cytomegalovirus exposure and HLA in healthy donors (dated 2017 in TCRdb). For the wider study: According to a later analysis, the 110 or so validation repertoires were produced on the same platform as the 700 or so repertoires of the first cohort. The study was designed to test whether signatures of past pathogen exposure could be identified by cataloging public T cell receptors. In addition to the first cohort of roughly 670 subjects, a separate validation cohort of approximately 120 different subjects was used. To predict cytomegalovirus infection status, the study combined high-throughput TCR immunosequencing, statistical association of individual TCRs with disease status, and machine learning.

The donors were included in the validation cohort of over a hundred subjects, a group kept apart from the roughly 680-subject first cohort. CDR1 and CDR2 (SGHRS, YFSETQ) derive from the germline V gene. The CDR3 covers 15 residues, taking in both the cysteine and the phenylalanine. Only the CDR3 region is kept as DNA, spanning 45 bases read in frame from base 1. Trimming removed 3 bases from V and 2 bases from J; the gene matches leave 3 bases unexplained. Libraries came from the immunoSEQ multiplex PCR assay. Turning to the authors' computational methods: A statistical classification framework was built for diagnosing cytomegalovirus status from the catalog of TCR beta chain sequences. In its TCRdb copy, this immuneACCESS table keeps in-frame sequences only and misses some clones. Where compared with another copy, unresolved V genes explain less than half of these, and the others have no known cause. That table furnishes V, J and clone size, whereas the DNA furnished D and trimming. The sample table lists fewer than 250,000 clones, around 87% of them with a count of one. The ten largest clones capture 2.5% to 3% of the sample.

The study at large found these results: It was suggested by the authors that the approach could potentially be generalized to other disease states and immunological phenotypes. All 120 or so repertoires were used to score co-occurrence in the validation cohort in a later analysis, because that analysis had no HLA typing for the cohort. In a later analysis, TCRs clustered in the first cohort were found to also tend to co-occur in the approximately 120 validation repertoires, with 94% of cluster scores above 0. While some public TCRs were present in many individuals, most TCR sequences turned up only very rarely across donors. The study listed 170 or so TCR beta chains as associated with cytomegalovirus. Three of the identified cytomegalovirus-associated TCR beta chains were confirmed in vitro to be specific for cytomegalovirus antigens. Cytomegalovirus status was reported to be diagnosed by the classifier with high specificity and sensitivity in both the original and validation cohorts.

Details on this clone: Its recognized antigen is unknown. It has no much larger one-base neighbor in the sample; base qualities were not kept.

The sample comprised PBMCs. The sequence came from a man younger than 30 in good health and CMV-seronegative. The chain joins TRBV5-1 to TRBJ1-4; TRBD1 fits 8 bases in the junction. The CDR3 region has the sequence CASSSGTGTNEKLFF. The nucleotide sequence reads as follows: TGCGCCAGCAGCTCTGGGACAGGCACTAATGAAAAACTGTTTTTT.